This T cell receptor (beta chain) was sequenced in a study of cytomegalovirus exposure and HLA in healthy donors. Study context: Unique TCRs numbering approximately 80 million, obtained from HLA-typed donors, made up an early data release. Study outcomes and limitations: The likely explanation for a cluster of highly shared sequence variants was sequencing artifact.

Primers for the PCR totalled 60 Vbeta and 13 Jbeta. Profiling relied on immunoSEQ multiplex PCR, and the TCRdb table lists in-frame clones only, not all of them. The sample gives 110,000 to 150,000 clones, about 75% of which show up once; approximately 1.6% is in the top ten. Healthy bone marrow donors made up the donors. Remarks on this clone: Its antigen is as yet unknown.

This clonotype was sampled from a woman in her twenties or thirties in good health and CMV-seronegative. Sequencing was carried out using PBMCs.

The chain's CDR3 is CASSQQLAGVGADIQYF. The CDR3 DNA sequence: TGTGCCAGCAGCCAACAGCTAGCGGGAGTAGGGGCGGACATTCAGTACTTC. V gene TRBV4-2 combines with J gene TRBJ2-4; 10 nucleotides match TRBD2. The CDR3 runs to 17 residues. V lost 2 bases, J lost 8 bases, and 12 bases stayed unmatched. CDR1 is LGHNA and CDR2 is YNFKEQ in the germline V gene.